This T cell receptor beta chain came from a study of cytomegalovirus exposure and HLA in healthy donors. TCRdb's copy holds only in-frame clones and misses some; the assay was immunoSEQ multiplex PCR. The table lists 150,000 to 200,000 clones, 84% of them singletons, with 10% to 13% in the top ten. CDR3 size: 15 residues. CDR1 is SGHNT and CDR2 is YYREEE in the germline V gene (reference sequence). J lost 10 bases, V lost 3 bases, and 7 bases had no gene match. The sequence derives from a man under 40 in good health and CMV-seropositive. The chain couples TRBV5-4 to TRBJ2-3; TRBD2 matches 14 bases. The source material was PBMCs. The DNA for the CDR3 is TGTGCCAGCAGCTACGGGACTAGCGGGGGAGGAGCGCAGTATTTT. This codes for CASSYGTSGGGAQYF.